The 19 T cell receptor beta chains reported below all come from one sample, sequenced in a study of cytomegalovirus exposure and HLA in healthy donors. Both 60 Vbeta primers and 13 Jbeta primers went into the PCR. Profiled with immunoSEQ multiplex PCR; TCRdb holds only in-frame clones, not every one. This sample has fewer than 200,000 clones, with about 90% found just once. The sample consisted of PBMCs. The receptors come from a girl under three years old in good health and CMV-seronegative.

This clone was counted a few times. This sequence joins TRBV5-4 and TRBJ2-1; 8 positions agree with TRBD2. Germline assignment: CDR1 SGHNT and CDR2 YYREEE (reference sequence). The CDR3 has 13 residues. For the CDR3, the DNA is TGTGGGGCACGGGGGGGGAAGACGAATGAGCAGTTCTTC. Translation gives CGARGGKTNEQFF.

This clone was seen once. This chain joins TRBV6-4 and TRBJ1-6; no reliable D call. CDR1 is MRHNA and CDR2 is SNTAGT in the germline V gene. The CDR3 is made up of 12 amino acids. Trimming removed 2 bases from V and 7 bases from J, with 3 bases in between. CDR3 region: CASSDGNSPLHF. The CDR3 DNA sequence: TGTGCCAGCAGTGACGGCAATTCACCCCTCCACTTT.

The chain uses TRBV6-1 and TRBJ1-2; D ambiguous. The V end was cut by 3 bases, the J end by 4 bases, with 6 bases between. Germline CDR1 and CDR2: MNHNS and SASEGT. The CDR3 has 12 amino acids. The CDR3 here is CASSDKLYGYTF. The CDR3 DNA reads TGTGCCAGCAGTGACAAGCTCTATGGCTACACCTTC.

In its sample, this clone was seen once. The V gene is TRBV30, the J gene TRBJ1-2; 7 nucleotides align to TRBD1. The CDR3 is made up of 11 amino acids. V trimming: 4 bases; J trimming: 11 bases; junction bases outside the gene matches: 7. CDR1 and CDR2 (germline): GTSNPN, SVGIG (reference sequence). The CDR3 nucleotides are TGTGCCTGGAACCAGGGGGAACCATACACCTTC. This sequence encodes CAWNQGEPYTF.

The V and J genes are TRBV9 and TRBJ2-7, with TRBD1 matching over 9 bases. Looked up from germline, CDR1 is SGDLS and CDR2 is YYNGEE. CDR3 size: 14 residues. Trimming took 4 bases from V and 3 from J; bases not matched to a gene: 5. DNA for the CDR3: TGTGCCAGCAGCCCTAAGACAGGGGGCTACGAGCAGTACTTC. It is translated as CASSPKTGGYEQYF.

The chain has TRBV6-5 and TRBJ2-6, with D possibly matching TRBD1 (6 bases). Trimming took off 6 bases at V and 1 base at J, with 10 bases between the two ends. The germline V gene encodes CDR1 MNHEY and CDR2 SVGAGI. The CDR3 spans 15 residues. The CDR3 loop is CASRPQGSGANVLTF. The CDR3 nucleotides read TGTGCCAGCAGACCACAGGGTTCTGGGGCCAACGTCCTGACTTTC.

CDR3 coding DNA: TGTGCCAGCAGCTCCACTGGTGCCGGGGAGCTGTTTTTT. Translating it yields CASSSTGAGELFF. This sequence joins TRBV7-3 and TRBJ2-2; D unresolved. Germline values: CDR1 SGHTA, CDR2 FQGTGA. The CDR3 is 13 amino acids. V lost 4 bases and J 6 bases, leaving 9 bases between the germline ends.

The CDR3 DNA reads TGCGCCAGCAGCGCGGGACAGGTTAGGAATGAGCAGTTCTTC. Translated: CASSAGQVRNEQFF. The chain uses TRBV4-1 and TRBJ2-1, with TRBD1 identical over 8 bases. This CDR3 contains 14 residues. V shed 5 bases, J shed 7 bases, and the junction held 7 bases outside the gene matches. CDR1 MGHRA and CDR2 YSYEKL come from the germline V gene.

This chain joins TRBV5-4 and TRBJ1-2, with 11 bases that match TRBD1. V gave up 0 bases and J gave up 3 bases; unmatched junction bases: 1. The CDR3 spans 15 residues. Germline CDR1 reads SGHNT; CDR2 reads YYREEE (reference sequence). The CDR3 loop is CASSLGGQGDYGYTF. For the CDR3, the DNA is TGTGCCAGCAGCTTGGGGGGACAGGGGGACTATGGCTACACCTTC.

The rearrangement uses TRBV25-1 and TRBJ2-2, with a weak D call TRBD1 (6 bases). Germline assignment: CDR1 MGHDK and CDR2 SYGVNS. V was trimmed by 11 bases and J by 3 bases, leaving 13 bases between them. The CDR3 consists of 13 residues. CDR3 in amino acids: CAASGTYTGELFF. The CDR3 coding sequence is TGTGCCGCGTCCGGGACATACACCGGGGAGCTGTTTTTT.

The CDR3, as DNA: TGTGCCAGCAGCCCTAGCGGGAGGGTGGAGGATGAGCAGTTCTTC. Protein: CASSPSGRVEDEQFF. The chain carries TRBV11-3 and TRBJ2-1; 12 nucleotides match TRBD2. V lost 5 bases to trimming and J lost 8 bases; unmatched junction nucleotides: 7. Per the germline V gene, CDR1 is SGHNT and CDR2 is YENEEA. The CDR3 length is 15 residues.

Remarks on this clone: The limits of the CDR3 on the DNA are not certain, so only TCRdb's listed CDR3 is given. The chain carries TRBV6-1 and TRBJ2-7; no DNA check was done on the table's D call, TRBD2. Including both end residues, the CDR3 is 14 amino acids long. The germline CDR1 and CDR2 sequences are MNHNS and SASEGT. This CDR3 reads CASSEVGGGSPTYF.

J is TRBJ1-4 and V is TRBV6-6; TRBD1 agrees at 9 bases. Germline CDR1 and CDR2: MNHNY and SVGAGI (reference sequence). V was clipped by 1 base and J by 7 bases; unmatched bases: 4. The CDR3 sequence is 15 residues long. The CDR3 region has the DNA TGTGCCAGCAGTTACTATGGGACAGGGTCTGAAAAACTGTTTTTT. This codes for CASSYYGTGSEKLFF.

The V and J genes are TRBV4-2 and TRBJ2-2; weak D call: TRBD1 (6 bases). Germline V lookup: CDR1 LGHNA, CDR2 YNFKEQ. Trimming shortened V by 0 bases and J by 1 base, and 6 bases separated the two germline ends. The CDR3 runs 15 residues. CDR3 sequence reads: CASSQEGGNTGELFF. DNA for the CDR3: TGTGCCAGCAGCCAAGAAGGGGGGAACACCGGGGAGCTGTTTTTT.

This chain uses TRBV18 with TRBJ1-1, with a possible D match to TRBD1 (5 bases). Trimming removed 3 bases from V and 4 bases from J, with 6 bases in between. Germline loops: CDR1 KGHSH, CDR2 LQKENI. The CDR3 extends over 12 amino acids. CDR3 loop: CASSPRATEAFF. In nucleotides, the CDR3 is TGTGCCAGCTCACCCAGGGCCACTGAAGCTTTCTTT.

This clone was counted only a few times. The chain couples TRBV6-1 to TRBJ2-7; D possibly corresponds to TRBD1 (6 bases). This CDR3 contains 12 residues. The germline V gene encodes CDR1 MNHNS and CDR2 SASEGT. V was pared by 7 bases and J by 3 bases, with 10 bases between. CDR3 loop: CASIGGFYEQYF. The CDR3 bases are TGTGCCAGCATAGGGGGATTCTACGAGCAGTACTTC.

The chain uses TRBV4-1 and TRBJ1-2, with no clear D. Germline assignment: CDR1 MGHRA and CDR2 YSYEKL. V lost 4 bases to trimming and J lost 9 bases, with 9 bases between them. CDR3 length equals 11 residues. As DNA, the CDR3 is TGCGCCAGCAGCCTACGCGGAAGCTACACCTTC. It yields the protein CASSLRGSYTF.

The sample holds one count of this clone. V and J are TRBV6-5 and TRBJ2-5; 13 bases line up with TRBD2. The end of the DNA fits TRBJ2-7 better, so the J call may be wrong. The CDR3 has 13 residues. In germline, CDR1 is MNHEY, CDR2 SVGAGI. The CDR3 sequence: CASWGLAGYEQYF. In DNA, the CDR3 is TGTGCCAGCTGGGGACTAGCGGGGTACGAGCAGTACTTC.

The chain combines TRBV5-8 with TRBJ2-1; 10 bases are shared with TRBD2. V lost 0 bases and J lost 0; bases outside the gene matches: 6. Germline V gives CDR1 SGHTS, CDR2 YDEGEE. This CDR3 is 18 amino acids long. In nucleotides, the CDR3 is TGTGCCAGCAGCTTGGCCAGCGGGAGGGGTGGCTCCTACAATGAGCAGTTCTTC. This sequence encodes CASSLASGRGGSYNEQFF.